The 9 T cell receptor beta chains reported below all come from one sample, sequenced in a study of blood T cells in healthy people across ages. Through a sample-barcoded 5' primer and a J-beta primer mix, a second PCR was run for roughly 6 to 11 cycles. TCRdb redid the calling of the 5' RACE reads with MiXCR, one entry per CDR3 protein. Of 2 million or so distinct CDR3 sequences detected, 40% to 55% appear once; the ten largest clones hold more than 2%. The sample was blood. The source of these receptors is a woman in her thirties or forties in good health.

The chain links TRBV25-1 to TRBJ1-1; TRBD1 is a possible D gene (5 bases). Germline V gene sequence: CDR1 MGHDK, CDR2 SYGVNS. Trimming removed 6 bases at V and 6 bases at J, with 14 bases between. The CDR3 has 13 amino acids. CDR3 region: CASRATGVAEAFF. For the CDR3, the DNA is TGTGCCAGCAGGGCGACGGGGGTGGCTGAAGCTTTCTTT.

The chain has TRBV9 and TRBJ2-3; TRBD2 matches at 16 bases. The CDR3 covers 19 residues. From germline, CDR1 is SGDLS and CDR2 YYNGEE. V lost 4 bases and J lost 2; bases outside the gene matches: 10. In DNA form, the CDR3 reads TGTGCCAGCAGCCTATCGGGACTAGCGGGGGGGCCAGCCACAGATACGCAGTATTTT. Protein product: CASSLSGLAGGPATDTQYF.

The chain joins TRBV28 to TRBJ1-2; D possibly corresponds to TRBD1 (5 bases). Germline lookup yields CDR1 MDHEN and CDR2 SYDVKM. V was shortened by 1 base and J by 6 bases, with 12 bases between the two germline ends. CDR3 length equals 14 residues. CDR3 bases: TGTGCCAGCAGTTTATTTGGGGCCAACGATGGCTACACCTTC. It codes for CASSLFGANDGYTF.

V gene TRBV29-1 combines with J gene TRBJ2-1, with TRBD1 identical over 7 bases. Losses at the gene ends were 7 bases for V and 2 bases for J; bases not matched to a gene: 5. Germline V CDR1 and CDR2: SQVTM, ANQGSEA. This CDR3 is built from 13 residues. CDR3 nucleotide sequence: TGCAGCGCCGAAGGGGGCCCCTACAATGAGCAGTTCTTC. Residues: CSAEGGPYNEQFF.

V gene TRBV6-6 combines with J gene TRBJ1-6; D unclear. Germline values: CDR1 MNHNY, CDR2 SVGAGI (reference sequence). The CDR3 length is 15 residues. V lost 2 bases and J lost 6, with 11 bases in between. DNA for the CDR3: TGTGCCAGCAGTTACGTGGGAGGGCTTAATTCACCCCTCCACTTT. This gives the protein CASSYVGGLNSPLHF.

This chain uses TRBV10-2 with TRBJ2-4; 7 bases are a match to TRBD1. The J call may be faulty, since TRBJ2-7 better matches the DNA end. This CDR3 is 15 amino acids long. CDR1 is WSHSY and CDR2 is SAAADI in the germline V gene. The CDR3 sequence: CASRPADRAIYEQYF. The DNA for the CDR3 is TGCGCCAGCCGTCCGGCCGACAGGGCTATCTACGAGCAGTACTTC.

V and J are TRBV11-2 and TRBJ2-1; weak D call: TRBD1 (7 bases). The J call may be faulty, since TRBJ2-7 better matches the DNA end. The CDR3 is made up of 22 amino acids. CDR1 and CDR2 (germline): SGHAT, FQNNGV. The CDR3 DNA reads TGTGCCAGCAGCTTATCTCAGGGGGGACTCGGAGTCTCGCGACTATCCTACAATGAGCAGTACTTC. Encoded protein: CASSLSQGGLGVSRLSYNEQYF.

The chain carries TRBV7-2 and TRBJ2-2; tentatively, D is TRBD1 or TRBD2 (5 bases each). The germline V gene has CDR1 SGHTA and CDR2 FQGNSA. V gave up 1 base and J gave up 4 bases, with 10 bases separating them. The CDR3 is made up of 15 amino acids. CDR3 residues: CASSLVPGATGELFF. The CDR3 DNA reads TGTGCCAGCAGCTTAGTTCCCGGGGCCACCGGGGAGCTGTTTTTT.

This clonotype was seen a handful of times. The chain recombines TRBV6-4 with TRBJ2-2, with 8 bases matching TRBD1. V shed 3 bases and J 3 bases; nucleotides not matched to a gene: 0. The CDR3 extends over 14 amino acids. In germline, CDR1 is MRHNA, CDR2 SNTAGT. The CDR3, as DNA: TGTGCCAGCAGTGAGGACAGGGACACCGGGGAGCTGTTTTTT. This gives the protein CASSEDRDTGELFF.